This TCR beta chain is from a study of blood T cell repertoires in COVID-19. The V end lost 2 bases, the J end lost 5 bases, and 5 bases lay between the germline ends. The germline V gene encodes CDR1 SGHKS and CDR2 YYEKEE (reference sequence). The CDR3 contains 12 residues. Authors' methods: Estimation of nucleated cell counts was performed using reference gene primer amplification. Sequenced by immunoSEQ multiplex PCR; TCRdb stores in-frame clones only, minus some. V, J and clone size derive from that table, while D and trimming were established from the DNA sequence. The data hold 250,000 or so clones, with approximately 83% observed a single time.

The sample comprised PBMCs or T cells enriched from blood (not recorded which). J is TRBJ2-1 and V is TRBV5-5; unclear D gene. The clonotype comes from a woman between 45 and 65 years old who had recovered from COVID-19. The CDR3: CASSFVNNEQFF. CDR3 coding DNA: TGTGCCAGCAGCTTTGTAAACAATGAGCAGTTCTTC.